A single sample is the source of the 16 T cell receptor beta chains below, sequenced in a study of blood T cell repertoires in COVID-19. The table came from immunoSEQ multiplex PCR; TCRdb's copy has only in-frame clones and leaves some out. This repertoire shows 35,000 to 50,000 clones, around 84% found once; its top ten account for approximately 60%. Sequences were obtained from peripheral blood. All receptors come from a man between 65 and 85 years old with acute or convalescent COVID-19.

The chain uses TRBV6-5 and TRBJ1-1; D perhaps matches TRBD1 (5 bases). The germline V gene has CDR1 MNHEY and CDR2 SVGAGI. Trimming cost V 7 bases and J 5 bases, with 17 bases left between them. The CDR3 runs to 14 residues. CDR3 sequence: CASTPPTGGTEAFF. The CDR3 DNA sequence: TGTGCCAGCACTCCCCCAACAGGTGGGACTGAAGCTTTCTTT.

This clone was observed a few times. The J gene is TRBJ1-2, the V gene TRBV5-1; TRBD1 matches at 7 bases. The CDR3 loop spans 14 amino acids. V trimming: 0 bases; J trimming: 8 bases; junction bases outside the gene matches: 7. Per the germline V gene, CDR1 is SGHRS and CDR2 is YFSETQ. This CDR3 reads CASSLAYRGIGYTF. The CDR3 DNA reads as TGCGCCAGCAGCTTGGCCTACAGGGGTATCGGCTACACCTTC.

The rearrangement uses TRBV7-2 and TRBJ2-7, with D perhaps TRBD2 (5 bases). With 4 bases removed from V and 3 bases from J, the gap between germline ends came to 10 bases. Germline V gene data show CDR1 as SGHTA and CDR2 as FQGNSA. CDR3 length: 13 amino acids. This chain's CDR3 is CASSWRVYYEQYF. The CDR3 nucleotides are TGTGCCAGCAGCTGGCGGGTGTACTACGAGCAGTACTTC.

J is TRBJ1-2 and V is TRBV2, with TRBD1 matching 10 bases. CDR1 and CDR2 from the germline V gene are SNHLY and FYNNEI. The CDR3 consists of 15 residues. The trim removed 7 bases at V and 4 bases at J, leaving 9 bases unmatched. CDR3 sequence reads: CASTPMGQGIYGYTF. CDR3 sequence (DNA): TGTGCCAGCACCCCTATGGGACAGGGGATCTATGGCTACACCTTC. The full variable domain, in which reference TRBV2 and TRBJ1-2 provide the parts outside the CDR3, is EPEVTQTPSHQVTQMGQEVILRCVPISNHLYFYWYRQILGQKVEFLVSFYNNEISEKSEIFDDQFSVERPDGSNFTLKIRSTKLEDSAMYFCASTPMGQGIYGYTFGSGTRLTVV.

The CDR3 loop reads CASGYGDSSQGYTF. CDR3 DNA: TGTGCCAGCGGATATGGGGACAGCTCTCAAGGCTACACCTTC. The gene calls are TRBV3-1 (or the pseudogene TRBV3-2) and TRBJ1-2, with 7 positions matching TRBD1. The V segment lost 8 bases and the J segment 8 bases; nucleotides outside the gene matches: 14. This CDR3 comprises 14 residues. Germline V gene sequence: CDR1 LGHDT, CDR2 YNNKEL (reference sequence).

The chain recombines TRBV28 with TRBJ2-3, with 10 bases aligning to TRBD2. The J segment lost 9 bases and the V segment lost 3 bases, leaving 3 bases of the junction unmatched. The CDR3 sequence is 13 residues long. Looked up from germline, CDR1 is MDHEN and CDR2 is SYDVKM. CDR3 loop: CASSFSGRRTQYF. CDR3 in DNA: TGTGCCAGCAGTTTTAGCGGGAGGCGCACGCAGTATTTT.

This sequence joins TRBV28 and TRBJ2-1, with TRBD1 matching 7 bases. The CDR3 is made up of 13 amino acids. J gave up 16 bases and V 5 bases, and 14 bases lay outside the gene matches. Germline CDR1 MDHEN, CDR2 SYDVKM. CDR3 loop: CASSPPDREGRFF. Written as DNA, the CDR3 is TGTGCCAGCAGTCCACCTGACAGGGAAGGCCGATTCTTC. Together with reference TRBV28 and TRBJ2-1, the CDR3 gives the full variable domain: DVKVTQSSRYLVKRTGEKVFLECVQDMDHENMFWYRQDPGLGLRLIYFSYDVKMKEKGDIPEGYSVSREKKERFSLILESASTNQTSMYLCASSPPDREGRFFGPGTRLTVL.

The chain uses TRBV25-1 and TRBJ2-3; possibly TRBD1 for D (6 bases). Germline V gene sequence: CDR1 MGHDK, CDR2 SYGVNS. The CDR3 totals 16 residues. The ends were cut back, 4 bases at V and 1 base at J, with 15 bases in the middle. The CDR3 DNA reads TGTGCCAGCAGTGCGCAATTTGGGGGCCGCACAGATACGCAGTATTTT. Translated, it gives CASSAQFGGRTDTQYF.

The chain is built from TRBV10-3 and TRBJ2-7; D perhaps matches TRBD1 (5 bases). This CDR3 has 14 amino acids. Trimming cost V 7 bases and J 2 bases, with 15 bases left between them. Per the germline V gene, CDR1 is ENHRY and CDR2 is SYGVKD. CDR3 nucleotides: TGTGCCATCAAGAGTTCAGGGTCGCCCTACGAGCAGTACTTC. Protein product: CAIKSSGSPYEQYF.

The rearrangement links TRBV28 to TRBJ1-2; 7 bases agree with TRBD1. CDR1 is MDHEN, CDR2 SYDVKM, per germline. V dropped 3 bases and J dropped 10; count of bases not matched to a gene: 8. This CDR3 comprises 13 residues. CDR3 region: CASSFRDRYIYTF. The CDR3 nucleotides read TGTGCCAGCAGTTTCCGGGACAGATACATCTACACCTTC.

J is TRBJ1-3 and V is TRBV19, with no clear D. CDR1 is LNHDA, CDR2 SQIVND, per germline (reference sequence). This CDR3 is 14 amino acids long. V lost 6 bases and J 2 bases, leaving 11 bases between the germline ends. The CDR3 DNA sequence: TGTGCCAGTAGCTTCACGGGAGCTGGAAACACCATATATTTT. Amino acid sequence: CASSFTGAGNTIYF.

The chain combines TRBV7-9 with TRBJ2-7, with D perhaps matching TRBD1 (6 bases). The germline CDR1 and CDR2 sequences are SEHNR and FQNEAQ (reference sequence). The CDR3 is 14 residues long. V was shortened by 4 bases and J by 1 base, with 11 bases between the two germline ends. The CDR3 region is CASSWRGQSYEQYF. CDR3 sequence (DNA): TGTGCCAGCAGCTGGCGAGGACAGTCCTACGAGCAGTACTTC.

The chain links TRBV14 to TRBJ2-7, with a tentative D call TRBD2 (6 bases). The CDR3 contains 17 residues. CDR1 and CDR2 (germline): SGHDN, FVKESK. V dropped 4 bases and J dropped 0 bases, with 19 bases sitting between them. As DNA, the CDR3 is TGTGCCAGCAGCCGGGCTATAGGTGGGAGGAGCTCCTACGAGCAGTACTTC. Amino acids: CASSRAIGGRSSYEQYF.

The chain employs TRBV12-3 or TRBV12-4 and TRBJ1-2; 8 bases align to TRBD1. CDR3 length: 13 residues. Trimming removed 1 base from V and 12 bases from J; junction bases left unmatched: 7. In DNA, the CDR3 is TGTGCCAGCAGTTTAGGGGACAGGTTTTTCCACACCTTC. As protein: CASSLGDRFFHTF.

The chain carries TRBV12-3 or TRBV12-4 and TRBJ1-3; D is ambiguous. With 3 bases removed from V and 4 bases from J, the gap between germline ends came to 4 bases. The CDR3 contains 12 residues. CDR3 protein: CASSFGGNTIYF. In DNA form, the CDR3 reads TGTGCCAGCAGTTTCGGGGGAAACACCATATATTTT.

The table lists this clone with a few counts. J is TRBJ2-7 and V is TRBV19, with 15 bases that match TRBD2. Trimming removed 2 bases from V and 7 bases from J; junction bases left unmatched: 6. Germline CDR1 is LNHDA and CDR2 is SQIVND (reference sequence). CDR3 size: 16 residues. CDR3: CASSIWTSGRAGEQYF. Written as DNA, the CDR3 is TGTGCCAGTAGTATATGGACTAGCGGGAGGGCCGGGGAGCAGTACTTC. Full variable domain (rest looked up from reference TRBV19 and TRBJ2-7): DGGITQSPKYLFRKEGQNVTLSCEQNLNHDAMYWYRQDPGQGLRLIYYSQIVNDFQKGDIAEGYSVSREKKESFPLTVTSAQKNPTAFYLCASSIWTSGRAGEQYFGPGTRLTVT.